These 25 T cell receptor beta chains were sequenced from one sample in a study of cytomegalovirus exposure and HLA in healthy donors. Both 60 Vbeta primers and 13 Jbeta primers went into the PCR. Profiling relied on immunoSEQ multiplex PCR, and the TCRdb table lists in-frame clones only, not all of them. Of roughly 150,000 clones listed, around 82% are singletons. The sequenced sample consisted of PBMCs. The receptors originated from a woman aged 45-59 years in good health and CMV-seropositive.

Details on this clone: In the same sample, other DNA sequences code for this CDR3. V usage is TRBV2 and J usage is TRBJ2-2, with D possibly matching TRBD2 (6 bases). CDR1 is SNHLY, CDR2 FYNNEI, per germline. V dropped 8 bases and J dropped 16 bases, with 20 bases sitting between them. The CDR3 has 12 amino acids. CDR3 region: CASRRRELSWFF. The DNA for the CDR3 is TGTGCCAGCCGGCGGAGGGAGTTGAGTTGGTTTTTT.

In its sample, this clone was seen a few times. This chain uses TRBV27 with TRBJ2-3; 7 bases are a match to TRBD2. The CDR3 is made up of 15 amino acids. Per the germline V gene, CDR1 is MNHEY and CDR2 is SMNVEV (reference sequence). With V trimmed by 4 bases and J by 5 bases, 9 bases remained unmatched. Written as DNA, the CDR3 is TGTGCCAGCAGTTCCCGCGGGGGACTCCGAGATACGCAGTATTTT. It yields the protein CASSSRGGLRDTQYF.

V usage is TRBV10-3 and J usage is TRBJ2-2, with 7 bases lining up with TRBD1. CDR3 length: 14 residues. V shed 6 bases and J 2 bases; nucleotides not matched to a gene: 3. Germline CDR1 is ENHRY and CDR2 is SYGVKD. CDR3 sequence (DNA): TGTGCCATCAGAAGGACAGGCAACACCGGGGAGCTGTTTTTT. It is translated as CAIRRTGNTGELFF.

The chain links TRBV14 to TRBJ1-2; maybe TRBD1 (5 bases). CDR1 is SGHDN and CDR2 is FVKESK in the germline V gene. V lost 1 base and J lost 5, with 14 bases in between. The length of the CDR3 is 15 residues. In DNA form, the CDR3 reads TGTGCCAGCAGCCAAGTAACCGCGGGGGGTTATGGCTACACCTTC. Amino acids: CASSQVTAGGYGYTF.

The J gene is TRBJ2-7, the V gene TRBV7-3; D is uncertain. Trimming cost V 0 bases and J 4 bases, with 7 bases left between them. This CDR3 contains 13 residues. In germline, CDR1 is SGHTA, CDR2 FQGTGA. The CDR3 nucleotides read TGTGCCAGCAGCTTAACCCCTTCTTACGAGCAGTACTTC. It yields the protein CASSLTPSYEQYF.

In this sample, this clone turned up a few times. The CDR3 protein is CASSLVGGTVTDTQYF. The CDR3 DNA reads TGTGCCAGCAGCTTAGTTGGTGGGACTGTCACAGATACGCAGTATTTT. The chain is built from TRBV7-8 and TRBJ2-3; the D gene is possibly TRBD2 (6 bases). The V end was cut by 1 base, the J end by 2 bases, with 13 bases between. CDR1 SGHVS and CDR2 FQNEAQ come from the germline V gene. The CDR3 consists of 16 residues.

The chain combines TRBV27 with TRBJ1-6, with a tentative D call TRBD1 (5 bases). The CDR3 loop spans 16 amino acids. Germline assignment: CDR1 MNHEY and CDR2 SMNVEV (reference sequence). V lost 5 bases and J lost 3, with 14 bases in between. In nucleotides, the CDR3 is TGTGCCAGCAGTCTCCTTGAGCAGGGCTATAATTCACCCCTCCACTTT. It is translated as CASSLLEQGYNSPLHF.

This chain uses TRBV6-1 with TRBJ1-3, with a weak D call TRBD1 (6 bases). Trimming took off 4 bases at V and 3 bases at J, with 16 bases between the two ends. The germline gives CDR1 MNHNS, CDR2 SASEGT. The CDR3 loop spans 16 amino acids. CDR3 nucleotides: TGTGCCAGCAGTGTCCCGAGGGGGAAGTATGGAAACACCATATATTTT. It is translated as CASSVPRGKYGNTIYF.

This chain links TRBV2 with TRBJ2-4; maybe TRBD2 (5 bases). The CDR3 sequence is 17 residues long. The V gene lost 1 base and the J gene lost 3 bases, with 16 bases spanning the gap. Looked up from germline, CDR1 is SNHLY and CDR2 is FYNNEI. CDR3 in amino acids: CASSEGSEWENKNIQYF. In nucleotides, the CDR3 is TGTGCCAGCAGTGAAGGGTCCGAATGGGAGAACAAAAACATTCAGTACTTC. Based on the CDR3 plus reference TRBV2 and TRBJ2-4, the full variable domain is EPEVTQTPSHQVTQMGQEVILRCVPISNHLYFYWYRQILGQKVEFLVSFYNNEISEKSEIFDDQFSVERPDGSNFTLKIRSTKLEDSAMYFCASSEGSEWENKNIQYFGAGTRLSVL.

CDR3: CASSIPTGQGREQYF. CDR3 sequence (DNA): TGTGCCAGCAGCATACCGACGGGACAGGGGCGCGAGCAGTACTTC. The V gene is TRBV5-6, the J gene TRBJ2-5; 10 bases match TRBD1. The J call may be incorrect, as the DNA end agrees better with TRBJ2-7. From germline, CDR1 is SGHDT and CDR2 YYEEEE. This CDR3 spans 15 amino acids.

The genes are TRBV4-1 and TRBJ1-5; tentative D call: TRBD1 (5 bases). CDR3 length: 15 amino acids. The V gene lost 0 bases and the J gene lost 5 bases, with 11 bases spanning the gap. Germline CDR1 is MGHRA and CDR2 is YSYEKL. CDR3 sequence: CASSQEPRGYQPQHF. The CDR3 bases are TGCGCCAGCAGCCAAGAACCCCGGGGGTATCAGCCCCAGCATTTT.

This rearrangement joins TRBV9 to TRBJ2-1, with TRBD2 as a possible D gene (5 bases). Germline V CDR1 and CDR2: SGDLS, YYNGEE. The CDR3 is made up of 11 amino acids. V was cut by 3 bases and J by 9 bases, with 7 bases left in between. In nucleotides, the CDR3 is TGTGCCAGCAGCGAAGGAGGTGAGCAGTTCTTC. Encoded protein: CASSEGGEQFF.

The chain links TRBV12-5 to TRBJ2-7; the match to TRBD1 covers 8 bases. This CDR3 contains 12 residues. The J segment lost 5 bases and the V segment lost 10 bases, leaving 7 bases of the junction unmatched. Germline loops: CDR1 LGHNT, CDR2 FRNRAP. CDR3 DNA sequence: TGTGCTACAAGACAGGGGATACACGAGCAGTACTTC. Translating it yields CATRQGIHEQYF.

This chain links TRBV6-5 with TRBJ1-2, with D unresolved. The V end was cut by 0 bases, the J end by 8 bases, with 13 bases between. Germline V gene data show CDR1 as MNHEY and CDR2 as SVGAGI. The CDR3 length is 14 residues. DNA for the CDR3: TGTGCCAGCAGTTACTCGCTAGGACGGGAAGGCTACACCTTC. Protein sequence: CASSYSLGREGYTF.

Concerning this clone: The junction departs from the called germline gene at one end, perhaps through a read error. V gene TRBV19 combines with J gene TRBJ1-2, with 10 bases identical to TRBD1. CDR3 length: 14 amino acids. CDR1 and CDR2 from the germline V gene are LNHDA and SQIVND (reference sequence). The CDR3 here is CASRIAGTGVGYTF. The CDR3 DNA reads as TGTGCCAGTAGGATAGCCGGGACAGGGGTTGGCTACACCTTC.

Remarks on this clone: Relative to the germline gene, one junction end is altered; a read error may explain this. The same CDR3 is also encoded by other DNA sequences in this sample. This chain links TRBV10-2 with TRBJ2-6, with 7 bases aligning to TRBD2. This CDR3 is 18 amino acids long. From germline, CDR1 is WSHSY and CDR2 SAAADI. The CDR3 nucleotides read TGCGCCAGCAGTGAGGGGAGGAGTGGGGAGGGTGGGGCCAACGTCCTGACCTTC. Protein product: CASSEGRSGEGGANVLTF.

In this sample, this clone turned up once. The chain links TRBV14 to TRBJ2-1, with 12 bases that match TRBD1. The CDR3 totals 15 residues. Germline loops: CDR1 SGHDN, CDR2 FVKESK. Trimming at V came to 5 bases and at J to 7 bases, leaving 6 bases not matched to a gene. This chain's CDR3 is CASSTRDRGLNEQFF. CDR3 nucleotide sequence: TGTGCCAGCAGCACCCGGGACAGGGGGCTTAATGAGCAGTTCTTC.

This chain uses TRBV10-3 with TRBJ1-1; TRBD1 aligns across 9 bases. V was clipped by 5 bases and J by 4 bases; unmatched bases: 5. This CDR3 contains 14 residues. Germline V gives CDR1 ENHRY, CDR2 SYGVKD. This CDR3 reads CAISPGTGSTEAFF. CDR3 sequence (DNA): TGTGCCATCAGTCCCGGGACAGGGTCCACTGAAGCTTTCTTT.

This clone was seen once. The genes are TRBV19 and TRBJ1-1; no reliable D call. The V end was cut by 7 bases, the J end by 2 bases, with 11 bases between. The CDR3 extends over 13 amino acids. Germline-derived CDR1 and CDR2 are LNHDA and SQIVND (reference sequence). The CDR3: CASTRDTNTEAFF. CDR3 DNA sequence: TGTGCCAGTACTAGAGACACAAACACTGAAGCTTTCTTT.

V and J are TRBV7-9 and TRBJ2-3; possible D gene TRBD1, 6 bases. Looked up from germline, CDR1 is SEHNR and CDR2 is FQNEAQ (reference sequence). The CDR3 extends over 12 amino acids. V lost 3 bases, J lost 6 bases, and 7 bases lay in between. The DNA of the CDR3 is TGTGCCAGCAGCTTGGGGGCGGATACGCAGTATTTT. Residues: CASSLGADTQYF.

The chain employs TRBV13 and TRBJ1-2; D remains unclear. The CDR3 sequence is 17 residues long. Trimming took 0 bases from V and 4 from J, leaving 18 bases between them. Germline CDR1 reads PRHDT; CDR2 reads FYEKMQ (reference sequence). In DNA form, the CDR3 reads TGTGCCAGCAGCTTAGGCCTTGAGGGCAGGACCACCTATGGCTACACCTTC. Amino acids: CASSLGLEGRTTYGYTF.

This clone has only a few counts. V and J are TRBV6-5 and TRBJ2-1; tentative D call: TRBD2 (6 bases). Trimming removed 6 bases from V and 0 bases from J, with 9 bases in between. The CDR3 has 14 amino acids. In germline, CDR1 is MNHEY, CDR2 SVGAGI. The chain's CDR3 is CASSPGSSYNEQFF. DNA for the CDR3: TGTGCCAGCAGCCCCGGGAGCTCCTACAATGAGCAGTTCTTC.

The CDR3 DNA follows: TGTGCCAGCAGCCAAGATAGAGGCGCCGGGGAGCTGTTTTTT. This encodes CASSQDRGAGELFF. J is TRBJ2-2 and V is TRBV4-2; D gene unclear. Germline V gene lookup returns CDR1 LGHNA and CDR2 YNFKEQ. V was clipped by 0 bases and J by 6 bases, with 8 bases between them. The CDR3 length is 14 residues.

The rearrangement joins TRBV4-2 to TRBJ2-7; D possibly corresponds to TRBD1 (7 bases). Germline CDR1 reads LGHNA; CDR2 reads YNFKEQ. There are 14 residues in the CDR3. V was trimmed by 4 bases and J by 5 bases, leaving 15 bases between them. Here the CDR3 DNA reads TGTGCCAGCAGCCCCCTTACAGGGGAGGACGAGCAGTACTTC. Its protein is CASSPLTGEDEQYF.

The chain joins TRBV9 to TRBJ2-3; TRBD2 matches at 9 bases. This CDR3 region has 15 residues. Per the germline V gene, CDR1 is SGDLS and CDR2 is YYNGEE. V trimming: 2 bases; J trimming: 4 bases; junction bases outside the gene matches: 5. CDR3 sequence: CASSVAGGASDTQYF. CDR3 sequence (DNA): TGTGCCAGCAGCGTTGCGGGGGGGGCGTCAGATACGCAGTATTTT.